A selection of T cell receptor beta chains follows, all from one sample in a study of T cell responses to AZD1222 COVID-19 vaccine. Using immunoSEQ multiplex PCR, the repertoire was profiled, and TCRdb retains in-frame clones only, with some absent. Among 190,000 or so clones listed, just over 90% were seen once. This specimen was peripheral blood, taken 28 days after the second AZD1222 dose. All receptors derive from an adult who received the AZD1222 COVID-19 vaccine. CDR3s include the opening cysteine and the closing phenylalanine or tryptophan. The D gene is left open where the match is weak. Size values are once, few and many counts, or a class for expanded clones, and some rows have none.

J | V | size | D | DNA | CDR3
TRBJ2-1 | TRBV9 | . | TRBD2 | TGTGCCAGCAGCGTAGAGGGACTAGCCTATGAGCAGTTCTTC | CASSVEGLAYEQFF
TRBJ1-1 | TRBV10-2 | . | . | TGCGCCAGCAGCGACAGAGGTGAAGCTTTCTTT | CASSDRGEAFF
TRBJ2-1 | TRBV5-1 | . | TRBD2 | TGCGCCAGCAGCAGGGGACTAGCCTATGAGCAGTTCTTC | CASSRGLAYEQFF
TRBJ1-5 | TRBV12-3/TRBV12-4 | few | TRBD1 | TGTGCCAGCAGTACCAGGGGGGATCAGCCCCAGCATTTT | CASSTRGDQPQHF
TRBJ1-2 | TRBV18 | . | TRBD1 | TGTGCCAGCTCACCGGACAGGGGTGGCTACTATGGCTACACCTTC | CASSPDRGGYYGYTF
TRBJ2-5 | TRBV3-1/TRBV3-2 | . | . | TGTGCCAGCAGACCATCGGGGATAGAGACCCAGTACTTC | CASRPSGIETQYF
TRBJ2-2 | TRBV28 | . | . | TGTGCCAGCAGTTTACAGAGGGGGAAGGCCGGGGAGCTGTTTTTT | CASSLQRGKAGELFF
TRBJ1-5 | TRBV28 | . | . | TGTGCCAGCAGTGCCCCCGGGATCCATAGCAATCAGCCCCAGCATTTT | CASSAPGIHSNQPQHF
TRBJ2-6 | TRBV15 | . | . | TGTGCCACCAGTAGGCTGGGGGACACCGTCTCTGGGGCCAACGTCCTGACTTTC | CATSRLGDTVSGANVLTF
TRBJ1-1 | TRBV19 | . | . | TGTGCCAGTAACATCGGATGGCGCATGAACACTGAAGCTTTCTTT | CASNIGWRMNTEAFF
TRBJ1-1 | TRBV10-3 | . | . | TGTGCCATCACCTCCGGGACCTCCACTGAAGCTTTCTTT | CAITSGTSTEAFF
TRBJ2-4 | TRBV5-6 | . | . | TGTGCCAGCAGCTTCTATGGGGGTTCGGCCAAAAACATTCAGTACTTC | CASSFYGGSAKNIQYF
TRBJ2-5 | TRBV11-1 | . | . | TGTGCCAGCAGCCGACGGACAGACCAAGAGACCCAGTACTTC | CASSRRTDQETQYF
TRBJ2-7 | TRBV13 | . | TRBD2 | TGTGCCAGCAGATCTCGGGAGGGAGGGGAGCAGTACTTC | CASRSREGGEQYF
TRBJ2-1 | TRBV29-1 | . | . | TGCAGCGTGATAGGGCAGTTACGCTCCTACAATGAGCAGTTCTTC | CSVIGQLRSYNEQFF
TRBJ2-3 | TRBV5-8 | . | TRBD2 | TGTGCCAGCAGCCCGGATACTAGCGGGAGACTAACAGATACGCAGTATTTT | CASSPDTSGRLTDTQYF
TRBJ2-3 | TRBV7-3 | . | TRBD2 | TGTGCCAGCAGCTCCCTCAGCGGGAAGACAGATACGCAGTATTTT | CASSSLSGKTDTQYF
TRBJ2-7 | TRBV5-5 | . | TRBD1 | TGTGCCAGCAGCTGGACGGGACAGGGGTTGGGAGAGCAGTACTTC | CASSWTGQGLGEQYF
TRBJ2-3 | TRBV6-2/TRBV6-3 | . | . | TGTGCCAGCAGTTGGGCAGATACGCAGTATTTT | CASSWADTQYF
TRBJ2-2 | TRBV27 | . | . | TGTGCCAGCAGTTTGGAGGGGACCGGGGAGCTGTTTTTT | CASSLEGTGELFF
TRBJ2-2 | TRBV7-2 | . | TRBD2 | TGTGCCAGCAGCTCAGGGACTAGGGCTTCCACCGGGGAGCTGTTTTTT | CASSSGTRASTGELFF
TRBJ1-2 | TRBV7-9 | . | . | TGTGCCAGCAGCTTAGGACAATCTTATGGCTACACCTTC | CASSLGQSYGYTF
TRBJ2-3 | TRBV27 | once | TRBD1 | TGTGCCAGCAGTTTTTTCGGACAGGGAATAGATACGCAGTATTTT | CASSFFGQGIDTQYF
TRBJ2-1 | TRBV5-3 | . | . | TGTGCCAGAAGCTTGATGGCCGCCAATGAGCAGTTCTTC | CARSLMAANEQFF
TRBJ2-5 | TRBV7-2 | once | . | TGTGCCACGAGGCGAACCCAACAAGAGACCCAGTACTTC | CATRRTQQETQYF
TRBJ2-1 | TRBV6-2/TRBV6-3 | . | . | TGTGCCAGCAGTCGTCAGAATGAGCAGTTCTTC | CASSRQNEQFF
TRBJ1-6 | TRBV27 | . | TRBD1 | TGTGCCAGCAGGTCCGGGGGACAGAGCTCCTATAATTCACCCCTCCACTTT | CASRSGGQSSYNSPLHF